Listed below are T cell receptor beta chains from one sample, sequenced in a study of shared clonotypes between healthy human individuals. This table comes from immunoSEQ multiplex PCR, and its TCRdb copy is limited to in-frame clones, with some not included. The repertoire holds approximately 500,000 clones, with 75% to 80% as singletons. Sequencing was carried out using PBMCs. The receptors originated from a middle-aged woman in good health. Some clones in this sample may be carry-over from other donors' samples. The CDR3 runs from the conserved cysteine through the conserved F or W. The D gene is left open where the match is weak. The size of a clone is reported for some rows only, either as once, few or many, or as a class for expanded clones.

>TRBV29-1|once|TRBD1|TRBJ2-1
TGCAGCGTTGATCCAGGGACAGACAATGAGCAGTTCTTC
CSVDPGTDNEQFF
>TRBV5-4|NA|TRBD2|TRBJ2-7
TGTGCCAGCAGCTCCGGACTAGCGGGAGGGAGCTCCTACGAGCAGTACTTC
CASSSGLAGGSSYEQYF
>TRBV9|NA|NA|TRBJ2-3
TGTGCCAGCAGCGTAGCTTGGGGGAGAGCTAGCACAGATACGCAGTATTTT
CASSVAWGRASTDTQYF
>TRBV28|NA|NA|TRBJ1-5
TGTGCCAGCAGTCTTCTTAATCAGCCCCAGCATTTT
CASSLLNQPQHF
>TRBV5-4|NA|TRBD2|TRBJ2-3
TGTGCCAGCAGCCACGGGACTAGCCGGTCGACAGATACGCAGTATTTT
CASSHGTSRSTDTQYF
>TRBV28|NA|NA|TRBJ1-1
TGTGCCACCTTTTCCCGACGGAGGTTGAACACTGAAGCTTTCTTT
CATFSRRRLNTEAFF
>TRBV28|many|NA|TRBJ1-2
TGTGCCAGCAGTTACGGGGGTAACTATGGCTACACCTTC
CASSYGGNYGYTF
>TRBV4-2|NA|NA|TRBJ2-1
TGTGCCAGCAGCCCCTCGGAAACGTACAATGAGCAGTTCTTC
CASSPSETYNEQFF
>TRBV16|few|TRBD1|TRBJ1-3
TGTGCCAGCAGCCCCTTCGGACAGGGGGTCAACACCATATATTTT
CASSPFGQGVNTIYF
>TRBV7-2|NA|NA|TRBJ2-1
TGTGCCAGCAGCCAACAGACGAGCTCCTACAATGAGCAGTTCTTC
CASSQQTSSYNEQFF
>TRBV30|NA|NA|TRBJ2-7
TGTGCCTGGAGCGCCGGGACACCCGTCTACGAGCAGTACTTC
CAWSAGTPVYEQYF